This TCR beta chain was documented in a study of identifying expanded T cells in peripheral blood (dated by TCRdb to between 2017 and 2020). General notes on the study: Technical replicates were generated by sequencing separate aliquots of the same genomic DNA pool, with four replicates compared pairwise. Study-wide findings and limitations: The authors expected that biological variance in healthy repertoires might rise further over much longer intervals, such as months to years. The binomial model flagged approximately 1.3 differentially abundant clones between technical replicates but about 15 over around 2 weeks and roughly 19 over around four weeks. Across all healthy donors, variance in clone template counts between approximately 2-week samples was found to increase significantly with total template count. Across all healthy-donor time intervals, the beta-binomial model significantly lowered both the number of clones called differentially abundant and the false-positive rate.

TCRbeta CDR3 regions were profiled with the immunoSEQ Assay using bias-controlled multiplex PCR amplification of genomic DNA. As for the authors' bioinformatics: To quantify the absolute abundance of each unique TCRbeta CDR3 region, the sequences were collapsed and filtered. Differential abundance was assessed using a binomial (Fisher-equivalent) model and a beta-binomial model in which time-dependent variance fitted from healthy donors was added. Clones with fewer than 5 combined templates were removed, and differential abundance was called for clones with a Benjamini-Hochberg FDR below 0.01. Beta-binomial variance was modeled as a function of total template count across the two samples using the form v = (b*log(k)+a)^2. TCRdb mirrors the immuneACCESS table, restricted to in-frame sequences. Some clones are absent from its copies; in checked studies, under half trace to an unresolved V gene, and the reason for the others is unknown. V, J and clone size were drawn from that table, and D and trimming were deduced from the DNA. Recorded for this sample are 75,000 to 90,000 clones; around four fifths of them occurred a single time. Of the sample, 15% to 20% falls within the top ten clones.

During the collection period, no immune events, such as infections, were documented for the healthy donors. Time-dependent variance in a beta-binomial model of T-cell clone differential abundance was calibrated using healthy-donor blood repertoires as a training cohort. The training cohort was composed of approximately ten healthy donors, 3 female and 7 male. An age range of roughly 29 to 65 years, with an average of around 42 years, was recorded for the donors. Whole blood was collected from each healthy donor at three time points spaced 2 to 3 weeks apart and obtained from a commercial supplier. For immunosequencing, genomic DNA was extracted from whole blood that had not been sorted. On this clone: The specificity of this receptor is unknown. Base qualities are not provided; no much larger clone lies one nucleotide away.

V was cut back by 5 bases and J by 4 bases, leaving a gap of 20 bases between them. The CDR3 runs 16 residues from the cysteine to the phenylalanine. The CDR3 DNA has 48 bases and is translated from base 1. The germline V gene (reference sequence) yields MNHEY for CDR1 and SMNVEV for CDR2. The chain is made from TRBV27 and TRBJ1-2; the D gene lacks a confident call. Source material: blood. The TCR originated in a person aged 18 to 69 in good health. CDR3 region: CASSRSSPATGYGYTF. The DNA sequence reads TGTGCCAGCAGTCGAAGTAGCCCAGCTACGGGCTATGGCTACACCTTC.